This T cell receptor beta chain was sequenced for a study of T-cell reconstitution after alpha-beta-depleted transplantation in children. Findings of the study overall: T-cell counts and diversity at one year following transplant were attributed mainly to newly produced T cells.

This clonotype was counted only a few times. What it binds is not known. Germline V gives CDR1 SGHTA, CDR2 FQGNSA. V lost 4 bases to trimming and J lost 2 bases, with 19 bases between them. This CDR3 region has 17 residues. Unique molecular identifiers were built into the TCRbeta library. TCRdb re-called the PCR reads with MiXCR, one entry per CDR3 protein. The table lists 480,000 or so distinct CDR3 sequences, 10% of them singletons. The sample here was PBMCs, taken before TCRalphabeta/CD19-depleted stem cell transplant. The receptor's source is a child between 2 and 9 years old with inherited bone marrow failure, due to receive a stem cell transplant. The chain couples TRBV7-2 to TRBJ2-3; D is uncertain. In DNA form, the CDR3 reads TGTGCCAGCAGCTCTTTCCCCTATGGTTTGGTCACAGATACGCAGTATTTT. Protein product: CASSSFPYGLVTDTQYF. The variable domain in full, completed from reference TRBV7-2 and TRBJ2-3, reads GAGVSQSPSNKVTEKGKDVELRCDPISGHTALYWYRQSLGQGLEFLIYFQGNSAPDKSGLPSDRFSAERTGGSVSTLTIQRTQQEDSAVYLCASSSFPYGLVTDTQYFGPGTRLTVL.